These 13 T cell receptor beta chains came from one sample sequenced in a study of technical replicates of blood from a few donors. Repertoires were generated with immunoSEQ multiplex PCR, while TCRdb's copy carries only in-frame clones and drops some. Here the sample spans tens of thousands of clones, approximately 94% being singletons. Sequences were obtained from T cells isolated from PBMCs. Every receptor here comes from a human donor in good health.

The chain has TRBV11-3 and TRBJ2-1, with a tentative D call TRBD2 (6 bases). CDR3 length: 15 amino acids. Looked up from germline, CDR1 is SGHNT and CDR2 is YENEEA. V dropped 5 bases and J dropped 3 bases, with 14 bases sitting between them. The chain's CDR3 is CASSPGVGFYNEQFF. The CDR3, as DNA: TGTGCCAGCAGCCCGGGGGTGGGGTTCTACAATGAGCAGTTCTTC.

The chain uses TRBV27 and TRBJ2-3; a weak D match, TRBD1 (6 bases). The CDR3 is made up of 16 amino acids. V gave up 3 bases and J gave up 2 bases, with 15 bases separating them. Looked up from germline, CDR1 is MNHEY and CDR2 is SMNVEV (reference sequence). CDR3 sequence (DNA): TGTGCCAGCAGTTTGGGGGCGGGCTGGATCACAGATACGCAGTATTTT. Translated: CASSLGAGWITDTQYF.

This chain links TRBV7-2 with TRBJ2-7; 9 positions agree with TRBD2. Unmatched junction bases numbered 8, after V lost 2 bases and J lost 6 bases. Germline CDR1 and CDR2: SGHTA and FQGNSA. There are 15 residues in the CDR3. For the CDR3, the DNA is TGTGCCAGCAGCTTACTTAATAGCGGGAGCCGCGAGCAGTACTTC. Translating it yields CASSLLNSGSREQYF.

This chain uses TRBV4-3 with TRBJ1-1; D unclear. The CDR3 is made up of 13 amino acids. Germline lookup yields CDR1 LGHNA and CDR2 YSLEER. Trimming removed 4 bases at V and 4 bases at J, with 10 bases between. The CDR3 loop is CASSPGETTEAFF. The CDR3 nucleotides read TGCGCCAGCAGCCCCGGGGAGACCACTGAAGCTTTCTTT.

The chain employs TRBV25-1 and TRBJ2-7; possibly TRBD2 for D (6 bases). V dropped 6 bases and J dropped 3 bases, with 12 bases sitting between them. This CDR3 has 13 amino acids. Germline CDR1 reads MGHDK; CDR2 reads SYGVNS. DNA for the CDR3: TGTGCCAGCAGGGGGGGACCTCTCTACGAGCAGTACTTC. Translation gives CASRGGPLYEQYF.

V is TRBV19 and J is TRBJ2-7, with 12 nucleotides matching TRBD2. Germline assignment: CDR1 LNHDA and CDR2 SQIVND (reference sequence). The CDR3 contains 15 residues. Trimming at V came to 1 base and at J to 3 bases, leaving 1 base not matched to a gene. DNA of the CDR3: TGTGCCAGTAGTATAGTGACTAGCGGGAGCTACGAGCAGTACTTC. This codes for CASSIVTSGSYEQYF. The variable domain in full, with the rest retrieved from reference TRBV19 and TRBJ2-7, is DGGITQSPKYLFRKEGQNVTLSCEQNLNHDAMYWYRQDPGQGLRLIYYSQIVNDFQKGDIAEGYSVSREKKESFPLTVTSAQKNPTAFYLCASSIVTSGSYEQYFGPGTRLTVT.

The chain employs TRBV7-9 and TRBJ1-4, with D uncertain. The V gene lost 1 base and the J gene lost 2 bases, with 8 bases spanning the gap. CDR3 length: 15 residues. CDR1 and CDR2 (germline): SEHNR, FQNEAQ (reference sequence). The CDR3 bases are TGTGCCAGCAGCTTAGAGACGGGGACTAATGAAAAACTGTTTTTT. Translating it yields CASSLETGTNEKLFF.

The chain combines TRBV7-3 with TRBJ1-1; 8 bases align to TRBD1. Trimming removed 5 bases from V and 4 bases from J; junction bases left unmatched: 0. The CDR3 is made up of 12 amino acids. Germline V gene data show CDR1 as SGHTA and CDR2 as FQGTGA. In nucleotides, the CDR3 is TGTGCCAGCAGCGGACAGGGCACTGAAGCTTTCTTT. Translated, it gives CASSGQGTEAFF.

This sequence joins TRBV30 and TRBJ1-3; the D gene is possibly TRBD1 (5 bases). This CDR3 has 15 amino acids. Germline CDR1 reads GTSNPN; CDR2 reads SVGIG (reference sequence). V was cut by 0 bases and J by 0 bases, with 9 bases left in between. The CDR3 region is CAWSVLGLSGNTIYF. In DNA form, the CDR3 reads TGTGCCTGGAGTGTGTTGGGGCTCTCTGGAAACACCATATATTTT. The whole variable domain, remainder taken from reference TRBV30 and TRBJ1-3, is SQTIHQWPATLVQPVGSPLSLECTVEGTSNPNLYWYRQAAGRGLQLLFYSVGIGQISSEVPQNLSASRPQDRQFILSSKKLLLSDSGFYLCAWSVLGLSGNTIYFGEGSWLTVV.

The chain recombines TRBV19 with TRBJ1-1; 10 bases are shared with TRBD1. This CDR3 comprises 16 residues. Unmatched junction bases numbered 6, after V lost 5 bases and J lost 0 bases. CDR1 is LNHDA and CDR2 is SQIVND in the germline V gene (reference sequence). The CDR3 DNA reads as TGTGCCAGTAGTGCTGGGACAGGGGCCTTGAACACTGAAGCTTTCTTT. This encodes CASSAGTGALNTEAFF. Supplemented by reference TRBV19 and TRBJ1-1, the full variable domain reads DGGITQSPKYLFRKEGQNVTLSCEQNLNHDAMYWYRQDPGQGLRLIYYSQIVNDFQKGDIAEGYSVSREKKESFPLTVTSAQKNPTAFYLCASSAGTGALNTEAFFGQGTRLTVV.

This chain connects TRBV6-5 to TRBJ2-5, with D perhaps matching TRBD2 (7 bases). The ends were cut back, 10 bases at V and 5 bases at J, with 17 bases in the middle. In germline, CDR1 is MNHEY, CDR2 SVGAGI. The CDR3 runs to 13 residues. CDR3 sequence: CAIGRGARETQYF. CDR3 coding DNA: TGTGCCATTGGGAGGGGGGCAAGGGAGACCCAGTACTTC.

This clone was seen only once. V and J are TRBV18 and TRBJ1-5; D unresolved. This CDR3 region has 17 residues. With 1 base removed from V and 2 bases from J, the gap between germline ends came to 15 bases. Germline V gene lookup returns CDR1 KGHSH and CDR2 LQKENI. CDR3 nucleotides: TGTGCCAGCTCACCACAAGGCGGGGTAAGGGGCAATCAGCCCCAGCATTTT. It specifies CASSPQGGVRGNQPQHF.

The chain carries TRBV19 and TRBJ1-5, with D possibly being TRBD1 (5 bases). Germline loops: CDR1 LNHDA, CDR2 SQIVND (reference sequence). Trimming pared 6 bases from V and 0 bases from J, leaving 15 bases between. The CDR3 totals 16 residues. In nucleotides, the CDR3 is TGTGCCAGTAGGGGTACAGGCCCCTATAGCAATCAGCCCCAGCATTTT. As protein: CASRGTGPYSNQPQHF.